Each of the 3 T cell receptor beta chains below was sequenced from the same sample in a study. The sorted Tregs were CD4+CD25+CD127-/low cells. TCRdb redid the calling of the 5' RACE reads with MiXCR, one entry per CDR3 protein. The table shows under 65,000 distinct CDR3 sequences, with less than 25% occurring only once. Source material: tumor-infiltrating Tregs sorted from the breast tumor. The origin of the receptors is a female donor with breast cancer.

This clonotype was seen ten or more times. The chain employs TRBV20-1 and TRBJ2-5, with no clear D. V shed 5 bases and J shed 5 bases, with 9 bases lying between them. The CDR3 is 11 amino acids. The germline gives CDR1 DFQATT, CDR2 SNEGSKA (reference sequence). Here the CDR3 DNA reads TGCAGTGCTCGCGTGGGGGAGACCCAGTACTTC. Protein sequence: CSARVGETQYF.

The chain employs TRBV20-1 and TRBJ1-1; D call uncertain. The CDR3 loop spans 13 amino acids. The ends were cut back, 3 bases at V and 1 base at J, with 9 bases in the middle. Germline V gene data show CDR1 as DFQATT and CDR2 as SNEGSKA (reference sequence). The DNA for the CDR3 is TGCAGTGCTAGGATGCGGCAGAACACTGAAGCTTTCTTT. This gives the protein CSARMRQNTEAFF.

This clonotype was detected a few times. The chain recombines TRBV20-1 with TRBJ2-1, with 7 bases lining up with TRBD1. Germline V CDR1 and CDR2: DFQATT, SNEGSKA (reference sequence). CDR3 size: 14 residues. V was clipped by 4 bases and J by 3 bases; unmatched bases: 6. CDR3 in DNA: TGCAGTGCTAATGGGGACAGAGACTACAATGAGCAGTTCTTC. As protein: CSANGDRDYNEQFF.